Here is one T cell receptor beta chain with its context. The target of this receptor is not known. No clone much larger than this one lies a single base away; base qualities are absent. The cohort consisted of 600 to 700 healthy bone marrow donors. Cohort members were all nominally healthy when sampled, although unrecorded immune exposures were likely present. The donor tested CMV seronegative and was one of the 352 seronegative cohort members. A peripheral blood sample was collected from each donor, and TCR beta sequencing was performed on peripheral blood mononuclear cells. The Qiagen DNeasy Blood Extraction Kit was used to extract genomic DNA from the blood cell samples. The source of the sample is a study of cytomegalovirus exposure and HLA in healthy donors (dated by TCRdb to about 2017). Context from the whole study: An earlier analysis of 587 of the donors reported 276 Gb of sequence data and around 110 million unique TCR beta sequences obtained from 180 million or so T cells. About 280 gigabases of sequencing data and 80 million or so unique TCR sequences were included in an early release covering 550 to 650 HLA-typed donors. Of the approximately 400 genotyped donors, approximately 82% fell in the genetic ancestry cluster associated with self-reported Caucasian donors. The aim of the study was to test whether cataloging public T cell receptors could identify signatures of past pathogen exposure. The study profiled the T cell repertoires of approximately 700 subjects by immunosequencing and related them to cytomegalovirus serostatus. In addition to the first cohort of 500 to 850 subjects, a separate validation cohort of under 150 different subjects was used. To predict cytomegalovirus infection status, the study brought together high-throughput TCR immunosequencing, statistical association of individual TCRs with disease status, and machine learning. A later analysis re-analyzed previously published TCR beta repertoires from roughly 690 donors and added high-resolution HLA genotyping to study TCR occurrence patterns. Rather than drawing on any new phenotypic data, the later analysis identified candidate immune exposures from TCR beta sequences and the way those sequences occurred across donors. To decide whether each TCR beta V gene segment behaved as functional or pseudogenic, an earlier analysis of 587 of the donors relied on high-throughput TCR beta sequencing. Donor age, sex, ethnicity and CMV serostatus were collected together with the repertoire data. Genome-wide SNP genotypes for about 65% of the roughly 670 donors were used in a later genetic analysis, which treated that subset as a discovery cohort. All discovery cohort repertoires had been generated using a single sequencing platform. Both class I and class II loci were covered by HLA typing, at four-digit resolution. The number of typed donors differed by locus: roughly 629-640 for A, B, C, DRB1 and DQB1; 522 for DQA1; 600 to 610 for DPA1; and about 450 for DPB1. Roughly five DR-DQ haplotypes were handled as single units for association and clustering, since linkage in the cohort was strong. Among some 400 genotyped donors of the cohort, an average of roughly 230,000 unique TCR beta nucleotide sequences was sequenced per donor, of which roughly 17% were non-productive.

The protocol used for the library was the immunoSEQ multiplex PCR assay. For the multiplex PCR, a mixture combining 60 forward primers for TCR Vbeta segments and 13 reverse primers for TCR Jbeta segments was used. The CDR3 region of rearranged TCR beta genes was amplified from genomic DNA with a multiplex PCR assay. The Illumina HiSeq System was used to sequence the amplified TCR beta libraries as 87-base-pair reads. The authors' pipeline ran thus. A later analysis counted approximately 74 million unique TCR beta chains across the 666 repertoires, and some 12 million of these chains were shared by at least two donors. Raw reads were error-corrected and collapsed into unique sequences with a nearest-neighbor algorithm that merged closely related sequences to remove PCR and sequencing errors. CDR3 sequences were aligned to IMGT reference sequences to assign V, D and J gene segments. For a sequence to be retained, at least a six-nucleotide match to both a V gene segment and a J gene segment was required. Rearrangements were called productive when the CDR3 lacked stop codons and stayed in frame with V and J; all others were non-productive. Following IMGT convention, CDR3 was defined as the stretch from the second conserved V-encoded cysteine up to the conserved J-encoded phenylalanine. The earlier analysis of 550 to 650 of the donors excluded any sequence lacking an unambiguous match to a single V gene segment. In an earlier analysis of approximately 550 of the donors, V segments were called functional above 56.7% productive rearrangements and were called segregating when the between-donor standard deviation exceeded 5%. A statistical classification framework was developed to diagnose cytomegalovirus status using the catalog of TCR beta chain sequences. A later analysis assigned V and J genes by comparing TCR nucleotide sequences with IMGT/GENE-DB human TR gene sequences. In a later analysis, CDR3 sequences and most-parsimonious VDJ recombination scenarios were assigned using the TCRdist pipeline. A later analysis defined each TCR beta chain by its CDR3 amino acid sequence plus V-gene family, and excluded reads lacking a unique V-gene family. In a later analysis, 450 to 600 highly shared, low-generation-probability nucleotide sequences were removed to address suspected cross-contamination and a sequencing artifact. In a later analysis, a clonal expansion index was calculated for each public chain from normalized within-repertoire ranks of inferred template counts. In a later analysis, generation probabilities were computed with a VDJ recombination model fitted to out-of-frame rearrangements, and the resulting probabilities were checked against IGoR. In a later analysis, TCR-TCR, TCR-HLA and TCR-CMV co-occurrence was scored with hypergeometric tests, and a repertoire-size bias correction was applied to TCR pairs. In a later analysis, false discovery rates were estimated by permuting HLA or CMV assignments 20 times. A later analysis grouped co-occurring TCRs with DBSCAN, adding TCRdist sequence similarity when clustering within HLA-allele-positive subsets. Repertoires with fewer than 30,000 or more than 120,000 public chains were left out of co-occurrence clustering, as were about 5 repertoires with anomalous nucleotide sharing. TCRdb retrieved this table from immuneACCESS and kept in-frame rearrangements only. Not all clones are present; in checked studies, unresolved V genes account for under half, and no reason is known for the remainder. Clonal size and the V and J genes are those of that table, whereas D and trimming came from the DNA. This sample gives about 140,000 clones in total; about 75% of them show up just once. The ten largest account for 1.5% to 2% of the sample.

Paper-wide results and their limitations: The presence/absence analyses assumed that sequencing depth was roughly uniform across donors, and that assumption may not be true. Specific HLA alleles were associated with 15,000 to 20,000 TCR beta sequences at a false discovery rate of 0.05 in a later analysis. Most CMV-associated TCR beta chains appeared to be HLA-restricted in a later analysis, and the HLA associations seemed to be driven largely by CMV exposure. Correlated functional status among segregating V segments might reflect linkage disequilibrium, but an unknown experimental factor could not be ruled out. Immune exposure information for the cohort was limited to CMV serostatus. The classifier was reported to diagnose cytomegalovirus status with high specificity and sensitivity in both the original and validation cohorts. A cluster of highly shared sequence variants was judged likely to be a technical artifact of the sequencing pipeline. In the study, roughly 160 TCR beta chains were listed as associated with cytomegalovirus. An earlier analysis of some 560 of the donors showed that most TCR beta V segments appeared in productive rearrangements either about 87% or about 30% of the time, which broadly matched IMGT annotations. Strong co-occurrence of HLA alleles, especially DR and DQ, made assigning TCR associations to individual alleles difficult. According to a later genetic analysis, donors in an Asian-associated ancestry cluster had fewer N-insertions in productive TCRs than the roughly 700-donor mean. The earlier analysis of 587 of the donors excluded some 15 rarely observed V segments, including chromosome 9 orphons, because counts were too low. Most TCR sequences were observed very rarely across donors, whereas some public TCRs were present in many individuals. In this cohort, only TCR beta chains were sequenced, and detectable features were limited by the absence of alpha or paired-chain data. The authors suggested that the approach could potentially be generalized to other disease states and immunological phenotypes. A few of the identified cytomegalovirus-associated TCR beta chains were confirmed in vitro to be specific for cytomegalovirus antigens. In a later analysis, TCR association rates were found to vary across HLA loci, with the most associated TCRs seen for DRB1 alleles and the fewest for HLA-C alleles. A further reported finding was that TCR beta sequences accurately predicted the HLA-A and HLA-B alleles for most subjects in the first cohort. In a later analysis, HLA-associated TCR beta chains were found to be more clonally expanded and to have lower generation probabilities than equally common non-associated chains. Because some donors lacked HLA typing at each locus, the association tests relied only on the typed subset. In a later analysis, several top co-occurrence clusters were reported to appear linked to parvovirus B19, influenza, CMV and Epstein-Barr virus. An association between a missense DCLRE1C variant and V-gene and J-gene trimming of TCR beta chains was found in a later genetic analysis and replicated in an independent cohort.

The specimen was PBMCs. The clonotype was recovered from a woman younger than 45 in good health and CMV-seronegative.

The CDR3 here reads CASSPAGTGGAGGYTF. In nucleotide form, the sequence is TGTGCCAGCAGTCCGGCCGGGACAGGGGGCGCGGGTGGCTACACCTTC. The chain joins TRBV27 to TRBJ1-2; TRBD1 agrees with 12 junctional bases. The germline V end is reduced by 5 bases and the J end by 7 bases; junction bases left unmatched: 11. The CDR3 covers 16 residues, taking in both the cysteine and the phenylalanine. Left in the record is the CDR3 DNA by itself, 48 bases read in frame from the first base. The germline V gene (reference sequence) specifies MNHEY as CDR1 and SMNVEV as CDR2.